These 17 T cell receptor beta chains were sequenced from one sample in a study of molecular identifiers for immune sequencing clone quantification. A single record per CDR3 protein comes from TCRdb applying MiXCR to the PCR reads. The sample consists of approximately 90,000 distinct CDR3 sequences, roughly 26% of them appearing once. The sample taken for sequencing was naive CD8+ T cells from blood, with Jurkat cell RNA spiked in. This sample's subset: FACS-sorted CD8+CD4-CCR7+CD45RA+ naive T cells. These receptors were taken from a human donor in good health. Some libraries in this study had Jurkat cell RNA spiked in.

Comment on this clonotype: This clone may be a read error of a much larger clone one base away. This chain's CDR3 is CASSSGSTHTQYF. The CDR3 DNA reads TGTGCCAGCAGCTCAGGGTCTACGCATACGCAGTATTTT. The chain recombines TRBV11-3 with TRBJ2-3; perhaps TRBD1 as D (5 bases). From germline, CDR1 is SGHNT and CDR2 YENEEA. V dropped 4 bases and J dropped 7 bases, with 12 bases sitting between them. CDR3 size: 13 residues.

The sample holds a few counts of this clonotype. The chain couples TRBV24-1 to TRBJ2-1, with 12 bases lining up with TRBD1. Unmatched junction bases numbered 9, after V lost 5 bases and J lost 8 bases. This CDR3 is built from 16 residues. Germline CDR1 reads KGHDR; CDR2 reads SFDVKD. CDR3 DNA: TGTGCCACCAGTGCTACCCCGGGACAGGGGGCTGATGAGCAGTTCTTC. Encoded protein: CATSATPGQGADEQFF.

In this sample, this clonotype turned up many times. The chain has TRBV19 and TRBJ2-3; D may be TRBD2 (6 bases). The ends were cut back, 4 bases at V and 4 bases at J, with 9 bases in the middle. In germline, CDR1 is LNHDA, CDR2 SQIVND (reference sequence). The CDR3 runs to 13 residues. CDR3 nucleotides: TGTGCCAGTAGTAAGCGGGCGGCAGATACGCAGTATTTT. Translation: CASSKRAADTQYF.

The chain uses TRBV4-1 and TRBJ1-6; D call uncertain. Trimming pared 2 bases from V and 6 bases from J, leaving 14 bases between. Germline V lookup: CDR1 MGHRA, CDR2 YSYEKL. The length of the CDR3 is 16 residues. The CDR3, as DNA: TGCGCCAGCAGCCAACCACGGACGGGAGTTAATTCACCCCTCCACTTT. This sequence encodes CASSQPRTGVNSPLHF.

This clonotype was seen ten or more times. The V call is TRBV5-5, the J call TRBJ2-7; 7 nucleotides align to TRBD2. The length of the CDR3 is 15 residues. In germline, CDR1 is SGHKS, CDR2 YYEKEE (reference sequence). V was pared by 4 bases and J by 3 bases, with 10 bases of the junction left unmatched. CDR3 bases: TGTGCCAGCAGCCAAGAAGGGCTAGCGGACTACGAGCAGTACTTC. Its translation: CASSQEGLADYEQYF.

This clonotype was recorded once. This may come from a read error, since a much larger clone is one base off. The chain recombines TRBV6-2 or TRBV6-3 with TRBJ2-5; D remains unclear. Trimming left V 2 bases short and J 4 bases short, with 8 bases between. The germline gives CDR1 MNHEY, CDR2 SVGEGT. The CDR3 has 13 residues. CDR3 sequence reads: CASSYPDAETQYF. CDR3 DNA: TGTGCCAGCAGTTACCCTGACGCAGAGACCCAGTACTTC.

This chain connects TRBV3-1 to TRBJ2-4; 11 nucleotides line up with TRBD2. V shed 0 bases, J shed 4 bases, and the junction held 8 bases outside the gene matches. The germline V gene encodes CDR1 LGHDT and CDR2 YNNKEL (reference sequence). This CDR3 is 18 amino acids long. CDR3 region: CASSQELASGRRKNIQYF. The CDR3 DNA follows: TGTGCCAGCAGCCAAGAATTAGCTAGCGGGAGGAGGAAAAACATTCAGTACTTC.

The sample holds many counts of this clonotype. The rearrangement uses TRBV2 and TRBJ2-5; D call uncertain. This CDR3 contains 14 residues. From germline, CDR1 is SNHLY and CDR2 FYNNEI. V lost 3 bases and J 4 bases, leaving 12 bases between the germline ends. CDR3 nucleotide sequence: TGTGCCAGCAGTGAGGGTAATATGGCAGAGACCCAGTACTTC. Translating it yields CASSEGNMAETQYF.

This clonotype was counted many times. V is TRBV9 and J is TRBJ2-3; 9 bases are shared with TRBD2. With V trimmed by 0 bases and J by 4 bases, 6 bases remained unmatched. The CDR3 runs to 16 residues. The germline CDR1 and CDR2 sequences are SGDLS and YYNGEE. Written as DNA, the CDR3 is TGTGCCAGCAGCGTAGCTGGCGGGAGGGCCGCAGATACGCAGTATTTT. Residues: CASSVAGGRAADTQYF.

In the case of this clonotype: A much larger clone differs by one base, so this may be a read error. This chain connects TRBV9 to TRBJ2-7; a weak D match, TRBD2 (5 bases). The CDR3 totals 17 residues. Trimming took off 3 bases at V and 5 bases at J, with 24 bases between the two ends. Germline V gene lookup returns CDR1 SGDLS and CDR2 YYNGEE. CDR3 bases: TGTGCCAGCAGCGCCCGGAGCGGACGGGGAGCTTCGGACGAGCAGTACTTC. Its translation is CASSARSGRGASDEQYF.

This clonotype appeared many times. The chain joins TRBV12-3 or TRBV12-4 to TRBJ1-1; 7 bases map to TRBD1. The V segment lost 4 bases and the J segment 8 bases; nucleotides outside the gene matches: 7. The CDR3 sequence is 13 residues long. For the CDR3, the DNA is TGTGCCAGCAGTTCCGTTTTGGGACAGGAAGCTTTCTTT. Its protein product is CASSSVLGQEAFF.

This clonotype was counted ten times or more. This chain joins TRBV20-1 and TRBJ2-7, with a possible D match to TRBD1 (5 bases). CDR3 length: 12 amino acids. CDR1 is DFQATT, CDR2 SNEGSKA, per germline (reference sequence). Trimming shortened V by 3 bases and J by 2 bases, and 8 bases separated the two germline ends. The CDR3 nucleotides are TGCAGTGCTAGGGACACCGCCTACGAGCAGTACTTC. Its protein is CSARDTAYEQYF.

As concerns this clonotype: One base away lies a much larger clone, so this may be a sequencing read error. The J gene is TRBJ2-7, the V gene TRBV12-3 or TRBV12-4; D not certain. The CDR3 is 16 amino acids. The V end was cut by 6 bases, the J end by 3 bases, with 21 bases between. In DNA, the CDR3 is TGTGCCAGCAGCCCTCCCGCCGGGCTCCCCTACTACGAGCAGTACTTC. Amino acids: CASSPPAGLPYYEQYF.

With respect to this clonotype: This could be a read error, since a much larger clone is one nucleotide away. The chain couples TRBV11-2 to TRBJ2-3; possible D gene TRBD1, 5 bases. The CDR3 length is 15 residues. In germline, CDR1 is SGHAT, CDR2 FQNNGV. Trimming took 2 bases from V and 8 from J, leaving 17 bases between them. CDR3 residues: CASSLIQGAEATQYF. For the CDR3, the DNA is TGTGCCAGCAGCTTAATCCAGGGCGCTGAAGCTACGCAGTATTTT. Using reference TRBV11-2 and TRBJ2-3 for the parts outside the CDR3, the full variable domain is EAGVAQSPRYKIIEKRQSVAFWCNPISGHATLYWYQQILGQGPKLLIQFQNNGVVDDSQLPKDRFSAERLKGVDSTLKIQPAKLEDSAVYLCASSLIQGAEATQYFGPGTRLTVL.

The chain couples TRBV4-2 to TRBJ2-2, with 9 bases fitting TRBD2. Germline CDR1 and CDR2: LGHNA and YNFKEQ. This CDR3 has 15 amino acids. The V and J ends lost 3 bases and 5 bases, in that order; junction bases with no gene match: 4. In DNA, the CDR3 is TGTGCCAGCAGCCATATGGCGGGAGGGACCGGGGAGCTGTTTTTT. This codes for CASSHMAGGTGELFF.

This clonotype was picked up a small number of times. The chain carries TRBV18 and TRBJ2-7; no firm D call. This CDR3 comprises 15 residues. Germline V gives CDR1 KGHSH, CDR2 LQKENI. Trimming removed 1 base from V and 2 bases from J, with 12 bases in between. The CDR3 DNA reads TGTGCCAGCTCACCACGGGCAGAACTCACCTACGAGCAGTACTTC. Amino acids: CASSPRAELTYEQYF.

This clonotype was seen at least ten times. The V and J genes are TRBV6-5 and TRBJ1-4; TRBD1 agrees at 8 bases. In germline, CDR1 is MNHEY, CDR2 SVGAGI. V lost 0 bases to trimming and J lost 4 bases; unmatched junction nucleotides: 4. CDR3 length: 16 amino acids. This CDR3 reads CASSYSGTGNNEKLFF. CDR3 nucleotides: TGTGCCAGCAGTTACTCTGGGACAGGAAATAATGAAAAACTGTTTTTT.